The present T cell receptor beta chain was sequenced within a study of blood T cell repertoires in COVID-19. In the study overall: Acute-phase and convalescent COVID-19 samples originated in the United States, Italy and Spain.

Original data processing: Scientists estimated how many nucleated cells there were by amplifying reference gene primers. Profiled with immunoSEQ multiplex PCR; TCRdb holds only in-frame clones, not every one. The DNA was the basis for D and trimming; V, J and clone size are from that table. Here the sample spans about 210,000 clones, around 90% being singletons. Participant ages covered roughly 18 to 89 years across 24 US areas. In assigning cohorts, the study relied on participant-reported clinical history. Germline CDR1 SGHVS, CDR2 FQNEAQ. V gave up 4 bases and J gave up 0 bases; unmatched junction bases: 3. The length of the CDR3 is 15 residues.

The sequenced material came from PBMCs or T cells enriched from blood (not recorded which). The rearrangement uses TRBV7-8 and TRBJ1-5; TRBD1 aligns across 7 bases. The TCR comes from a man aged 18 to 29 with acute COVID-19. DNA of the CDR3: TGTGCCAGCAGCTGGACAGGAGATAGCAATCAGCCCCAGCATTTT. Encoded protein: CASSWTGDSNQPQHF. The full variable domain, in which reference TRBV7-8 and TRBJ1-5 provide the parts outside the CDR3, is GAGVSQSPRYKVAKRGQDVALRCDPISGHVSLFWYQQALGQGPEFLTYFQNEAQLDKSGLPSDRFFAERPEGSVSTLKIQRTQQEDSAVYLCASSWTGDSNQPQHFGDGTRLSIL.